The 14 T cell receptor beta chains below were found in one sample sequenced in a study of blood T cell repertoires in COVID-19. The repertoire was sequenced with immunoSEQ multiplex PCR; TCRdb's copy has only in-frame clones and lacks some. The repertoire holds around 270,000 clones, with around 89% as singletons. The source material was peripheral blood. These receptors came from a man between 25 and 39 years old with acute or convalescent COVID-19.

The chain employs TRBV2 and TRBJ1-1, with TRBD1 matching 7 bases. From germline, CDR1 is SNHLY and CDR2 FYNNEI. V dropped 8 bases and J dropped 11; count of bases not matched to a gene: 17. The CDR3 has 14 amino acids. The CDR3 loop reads CASDKLGTVPEAFF. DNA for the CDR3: TGTGCCAGCGACAAACTGGGGACAGTCCCCGAGGCTTTCTTT.

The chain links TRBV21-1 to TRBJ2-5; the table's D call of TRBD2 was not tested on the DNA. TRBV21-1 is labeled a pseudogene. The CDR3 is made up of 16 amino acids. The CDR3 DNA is TGTGCCAGCACCGGACTAGCGGGACCACCTTCGAAGACCCAGTACTTC. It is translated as CASTGLAGPPSKTQYF.

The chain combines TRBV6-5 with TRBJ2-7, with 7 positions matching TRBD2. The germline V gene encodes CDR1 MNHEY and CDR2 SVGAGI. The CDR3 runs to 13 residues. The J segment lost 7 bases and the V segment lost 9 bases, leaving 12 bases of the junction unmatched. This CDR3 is CASKRGGDREQYF. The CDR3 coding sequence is TGTGCCAGTAAGAGGGGAGGGGATCGAGAGCAGTACTTC.

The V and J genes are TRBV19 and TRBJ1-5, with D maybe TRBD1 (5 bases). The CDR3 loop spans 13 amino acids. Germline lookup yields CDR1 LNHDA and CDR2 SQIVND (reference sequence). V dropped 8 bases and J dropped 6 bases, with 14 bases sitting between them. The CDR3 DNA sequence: TGTGCCAGTGTGGGGCAGGGAACTCAGCCCCAGCATTTT. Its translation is CASVGQGTQPQHF.

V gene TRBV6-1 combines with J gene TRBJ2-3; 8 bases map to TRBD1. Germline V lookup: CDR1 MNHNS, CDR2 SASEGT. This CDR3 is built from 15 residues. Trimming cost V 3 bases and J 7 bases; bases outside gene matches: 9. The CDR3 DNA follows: TGTGCCAGCAGTGATACGTTCAGGGGGCAAAATACGCAGTATTTT. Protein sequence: CASSDTFRGQNTQYF.

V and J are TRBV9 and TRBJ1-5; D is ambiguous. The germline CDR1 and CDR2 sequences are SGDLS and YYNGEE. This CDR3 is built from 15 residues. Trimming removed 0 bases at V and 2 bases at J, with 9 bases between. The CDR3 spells CASSVGGIGNQPQHF. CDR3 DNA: TGTGCCAGCAGCGTAGGAGGTATTGGCAATCAGCCCCAGCATTTT.

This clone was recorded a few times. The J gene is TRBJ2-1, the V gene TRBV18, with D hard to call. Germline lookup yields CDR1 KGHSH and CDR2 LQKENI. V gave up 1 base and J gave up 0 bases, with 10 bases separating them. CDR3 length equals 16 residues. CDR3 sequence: CASSPLIPSSYNEQFF. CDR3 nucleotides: TGTGCCAGCTCACCACTTATCCCCAGCTCCTACAATGAGCAGTTCTTC.

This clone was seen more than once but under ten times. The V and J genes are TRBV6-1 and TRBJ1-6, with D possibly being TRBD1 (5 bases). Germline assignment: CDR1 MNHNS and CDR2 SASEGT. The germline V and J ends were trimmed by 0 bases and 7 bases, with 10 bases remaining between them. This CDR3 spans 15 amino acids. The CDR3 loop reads CASSEAGVMNSPLHF. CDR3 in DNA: TGTGCCAGCAGTGAAGCAGGGGTTATGAATTCACCCCTCCACTTT.

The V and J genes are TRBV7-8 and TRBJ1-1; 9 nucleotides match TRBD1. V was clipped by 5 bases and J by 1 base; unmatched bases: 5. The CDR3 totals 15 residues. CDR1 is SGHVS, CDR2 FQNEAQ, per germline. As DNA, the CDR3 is TGTGCCAGCAGCATGGGACAGGGTGGGAACACTGAAGCTTTCTTT. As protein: CASSMGQGGNTEAFF.

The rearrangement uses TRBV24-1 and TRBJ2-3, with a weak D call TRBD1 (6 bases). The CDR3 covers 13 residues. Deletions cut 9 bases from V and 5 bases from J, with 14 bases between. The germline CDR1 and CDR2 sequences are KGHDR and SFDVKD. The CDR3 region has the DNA TGTGCCACCCAAAACCGACAGGTAGATACGCAGTATTTT. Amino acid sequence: CATQNRQVDTQYF.

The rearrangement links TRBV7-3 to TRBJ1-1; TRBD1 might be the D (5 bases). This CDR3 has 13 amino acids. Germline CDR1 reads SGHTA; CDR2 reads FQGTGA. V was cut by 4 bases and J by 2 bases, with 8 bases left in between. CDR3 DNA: TGTGCCAGCAGCTGGACAAGCAACACTGAAGCTTTCTTT. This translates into CASSWTSNTEAFF.

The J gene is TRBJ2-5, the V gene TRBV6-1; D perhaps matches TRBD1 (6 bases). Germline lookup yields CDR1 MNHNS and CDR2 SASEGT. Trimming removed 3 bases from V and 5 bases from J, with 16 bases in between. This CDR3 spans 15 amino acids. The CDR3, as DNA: TGTGCCAGCAGTGACGGACAGACTCGAGGGGAGACCCAGTACTTC. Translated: CASSDGQTRGETQYF.

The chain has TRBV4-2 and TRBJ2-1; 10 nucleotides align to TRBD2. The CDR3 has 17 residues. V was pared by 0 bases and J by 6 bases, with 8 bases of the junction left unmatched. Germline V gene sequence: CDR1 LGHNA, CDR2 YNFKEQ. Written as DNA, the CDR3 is TGTGCCAGCAGCCAAGAAGAATCTAGCGGGAGTCGCAATGAGCAGTTCTTC. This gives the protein CASSQEESSGSRNEQFF.

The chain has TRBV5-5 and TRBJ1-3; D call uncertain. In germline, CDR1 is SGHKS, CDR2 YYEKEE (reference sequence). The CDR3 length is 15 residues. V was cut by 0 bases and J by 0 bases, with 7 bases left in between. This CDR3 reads CASSLGSGSGNTIYF. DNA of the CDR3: TGTGCCAGCAGCTTGGGGTCGGGCTCTGGAAACACCATATATTTT.